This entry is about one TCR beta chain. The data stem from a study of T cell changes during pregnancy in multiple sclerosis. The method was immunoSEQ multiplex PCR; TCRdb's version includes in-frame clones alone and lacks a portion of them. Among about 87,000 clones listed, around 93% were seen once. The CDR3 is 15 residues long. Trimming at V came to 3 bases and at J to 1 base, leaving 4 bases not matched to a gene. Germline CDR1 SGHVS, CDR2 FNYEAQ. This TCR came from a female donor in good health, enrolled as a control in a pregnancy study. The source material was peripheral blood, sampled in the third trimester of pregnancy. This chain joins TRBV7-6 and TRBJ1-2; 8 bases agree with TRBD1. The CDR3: CASSFGDRGNYGYTF. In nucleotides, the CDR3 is TGTGCCAGCAGCTTTGGTGACAGGGGTAACTATGGCTACACCTTC.